These 11 T cell receptor beta chains came from one sample sequenced in a study of PD-L1 blockade in urothelial cancer. TCRdb's table, derived via immunoSEQ multiplex PCR, lists solely in-frame clones and lacks some. The profile shows 100,000 to 150,000 clones, more than 75% of them singletons. Regarding time point: peripheral blood 6 weeks after treatment start. The sample here was PBMCs, taken around atezolizumab (anti-PD-L1) treatment. These receptors were taken from a man between 45 and 60 years old with urothelial cancer.

The chain employs TRBV7-3 and TRBJ2-3; 12 nucleotides align to TRBD2. With 4 bases clipped from V and 1 base from J, the junction kept 3 bases outside the gene matches. The germline V gene encodes CDR1 SGHTA and CDR2 FQGTGA. CDR3 size: 16 residues. As DNA, the CDR3 is TGTGCCAGCAGCTCTCGGACTAGCGGGGGCACAGATACGCAGTATTTT. It yields the protein CASSSRTSGGTDTQYF.

J is TRBJ2-1 and V is TRBV19, with 7 bases identical to TRBD2. This CDR3 is built from 14 residues. In germline, CDR1 is LNHDA, CDR2 SQIVND (reference sequence). Germline trimming cut 10 bases from V and 0 bases from J; bases unmatched to any gene: 6. The CDR3 DNA reads TGTGCCACAGCATTAGCGGGCTCCTACAATGAGCAGTTCTTC. Translated: CATALAGSYNEQFF.

This sequence joins TRBV2 and TRBJ2-5; TRBD2 matches at 8 bases. Germline V gene sequence: CDR1 SNHLY, CDR2 FYNNEI. Trimming cost V 6 bases and J 4 bases; bases outside gene matches: 13. This CDR3 is 16 amino acids long. The CDR3 DNA is TGTGCCAGCAGCGACATCCCCCGGCTAGCGGGAGAGACCCAGTACTTC. Its protein is CASSDIPRLAGETQYF. Based on the CDR3 plus reference TRBV2 and TRBJ2-5, the full variable domain is EPEVTQTPSHQVTQMGQEVILRCVPISNHLYFYWYRQILGQKVEFLVSFYNNEISEKSEIFDDQFSVERPDGSNFTLKIRSTKLEDSAMYFCASSDIPRLAGETQYFGPGTRLLVL.

The count of this clone is one. The rearrangement joins TRBV9 to TRBJ2-3; TRBD2 matches at 14 bases. This CDR3 is 18 amino acids long. The ends lost 3 bases at V and 3 bases at J; junction bases unmatched: 9. CDR1 is SGDLS and CDR2 is YYNGEE in the germline V gene. The CDR3 region has the DNA TGTGCCAGCAGCGACGGGACTAGCGGGGGCGGGGGTACAGATACGCAGTATTTT. Protein product: CASSDGTSGGGGTDTQYF.

The chain has TRBV6-5 and TRBJ2-1, with TRBD1 as a possible D gene (6 bases). Trimming shortened V by 4 bases and J by 9 bases, and 19 bases separated the two germline ends. The CDR3 totals 15 residues. Germline-derived CDR1 and CDR2 are MNHEY and SVGAGI. In DNA form, the CDR3 reads TGTGCCAGCAGTTCCCGGGGACAAGGGATGGGTGAGCAGTTCTTC. Amino acids: CASSSRGQGMGEQFF.

V gene TRBV5-1 combines with J gene TRBJ2-1; 10 bases agree with TRBD2. CDR1 and CDR2 from the germline V gene are SGHRS and YFSETQ. The V segment lost 0 bases and the J segment 1 base; nucleotides outside the gene matches: 7. This CDR3 has 18 residues. The CDR3 here is CASSLGASGSGSYNEQFF. The CDR3 DNA sequence: TGCGCCAGCAGCTTGGGGGCTAGCGGGAGTGGGTCCTACAATGAGCAGTTCTTC.

Written as DNA, the CDR3 is TGTGCCAGCAGCTACCAGGACTTCCTCTCCTACAATGAGCAGTTCTTC. Encoded protein: CASSYQDFLSYNEQFF. The rearrangement links TRBV11-2 to TRBJ2-1; possibly TRBD2 for D (5 bases). Germline loops: CDR1 SGHAT, CDR2 FQNNGV. V lost 4 bases, J lost 0 bases, and 13 bases lay in between. This CDR3 comprises 16 residues.

The chain links TRBV19 to TRBJ2-1; TRBD2 is a possible D gene (6 bases). The CDR3 length is 14 residues. Trimming removed 3 bases at V and 0 bases at J, with 6 bases between. In germline, CDR1 is LNHDA, CDR2 SQIVND (reference sequence). CDR3 coding DNA: TGTGCCAGTAGTATGGGGGGCTCCTACAATGAGCAGTTCTTC. It is translated as CASSMGGSYNEQFF.

The V and J genes are TRBV6-5 and TRBJ2-2; 8 bases agree with TRBD1. The CDR3 contains 14 residues. Trimming took 6 bases from V and 5 from J; bases not matched to a gene: 5. Germline V CDR1 and CDR2: MNHEY, SVGAGI. CDR3 protein: CASRGQGQTGELFF. CDR3 coding DNA: TGTGCCAGCAGAGGACAGGGCCAGACCGGGGAGCTGTTTTTT.

The chain uses TRBV2 and TRBJ2-5, with 9 bases aligning to TRBD2. V was pared by 6 bases and J by 2 bases, with 7 bases of the junction left unmatched. CDR1 is SNHLY, CDR2 FYNNEI, per germline. This CDR3 contains 15 residues. The CDR3 spells CASSRASGDQETQYF. The DNA of the CDR3 is TGTGCCAGCAGCCGCGCTAGCGGGGATCAAGAGACCCAGTACTTC.

The V and J genes are TRBV6-1 and TRBJ1-1; D unresolved. This CDR3 region has 14 residues. V was trimmed by 2 bases and J by 1 base, leaving 8 bases between them. Germline assignment: CDR1 MNHNS and CDR2 SASEGT. The CDR3 nucleotides are TGTGCCAGCAGTGAACTACCAGGGAACACTGAAGCTTTCTTT. Translating it yields CASSELPGNTEAFF.